This T cell receptor beta chain was captured by sequencing in a study of blood T cell repertoires in COVID-19. Study-wide background: Sites across the United States, Italy and Spain contributed samples from acute and convalescent COVID-19. Sources were T cells, B-cell-depleted T cells, or PBMCs; the material itself was cDNA or gDNA.

Germline lookup yields CDR1 SGHRS and CDR2 YFSETQ. The CDR3 consists of 13 residues. Trimming shortened V by 5 bases and J by 4 bases, and 13 bases separated the two germline ends. Sequenced by immunoSEQ multiplex PCR; TCRdb stores in-frame clones only, minus some. Among some 380,000 clones listed, about 90% were seen once. Individuals aged 18 to 89 years were recruited from 20 to 25 US areas. Participants' own reports of clinical history determined their cohort assignment. The chain employs TRBV5-1 and TRBJ2-7; D uncertain. Specimen: PBMCs or T cells enriched from blood (not recorded which). This clonotype was sampled from a young man who had recovered from COVID-19. The CDR3 DNA sequence: TGCGCCAGCAGGCTTGGAGTATCTTACGAGCAGTACTTC. Protein sequence: CASRLGVSYEQYF. Complete variable domain (other parts from reference TRBV5-1 and TRBJ2-7): KAGVTQTPRYLIKTRGQQVTLSCSPISGHRSVSWYQQTPGQGLQFLFEYFSETQRNKGNFPGRFSGRQFSNSRSEMNVSTLELGDSALYLCASRLGVSYEQYFGPGTRLTVT.